The 15 T cell receptor beta chains below come from one sample, sequenced in a study of control samples from healthy donors and cancer patients. The data were produced by immunoSEQ multiplex PCR, yet TCRdb's version contains in-frame clones alone and is incomplete. In the table there are tens of thousands of clones, roughly 92% of which are singletons. The specimen sequenced was PBMCs. The receptors come from a woman between 50 and 59 years old with head and neck cancer.

V gene TRBV19 combines with J gene TRBJ2-1, with D tentatively TRBD2 (5 bases). This CDR3 has 14 amino acids. V lost 5 bases to trimming and J lost 9 bases, with 17 bases between them. The germline gives CDR1 LNHDA, CDR2 SQIVND (reference sequence). CDR3 bases: TGTGCCAGTAGTGCCACTAGGGCGCCGAGTGAGCAGTTCTTC. Its protein is CASSATRAPSEQFF.

This clone was recorded only once. V usage is TRBV12-5 and J usage is TRBJ2-1; D ambiguous. The CDR3 is 12 amino acids. The germline gives CDR1 LGHNT, CDR2 FRNRAP. V lost 2 bases to trimming and J lost 5 bases, with 4 bases between them. This chain's CDR3 is CASGLLNNEQFF. In DNA, the CDR3 is TGTGCTAGTGGTTTGCTCAACAATGAGCAGTTCTTC.

The chain couples TRBV6-6 to TRBJ2-3; 8 nucleotides line up with TRBD2. V shed 5 bases and J 3 bases; nucleotides not matched to a gene: 4. The germline V gene encodes CDR1 MNHNY and CDR2 SVGAGI (reference sequence). This CDR3 is 14 amino acids long. CDR3 sequence reads: CASSSGSETDTQYF. In DNA form, the CDR3 reads TGTGCCAGCAGTAGCGGGAGTGAAACAGATACGCAGTATTTT.

This chain joins TRBV19 and TRBJ1-6; D unclear. V was clipped by 7 bases and J by 8 bases, with 9 bases between them. The CDR3 spans 12 residues. Germline V gives CDR1 LNHDA, CDR2 SQIVND (reference sequence). The CDR3, as DNA: TGTGCCAGTAACAGACTGGATTCACCCCTCCACTTT. Protein: CASNRLDSPLHF.

The genes are TRBV7-9 and TRBJ1-2; D is unresolved. The germline CDR1 and CDR2 sequences are SEHNR and FQNEAQ (reference sequence). Between the trimmed V and J ends, which lost 8 bases and 10 bases, there was a span of 14 bases. The CDR3 runs to 11 residues. In nucleotides, the CDR3 is TGTGCCAGCTCCTCGTCACAGTTCTACACCTTC. It is translated as CASSSSQFYTF.

The rearrangement links TRBV18 to TRBJ2-4; D gene unclear. The germline V and J ends were trimmed by 2 bases and 5 bases, with 10 bases remaining between them. CDR1 KGHSH and CDR2 LQKENI come from the germline V gene. This CDR3 has 14 residues. The DNA for the CDR3 is TGTGCCAGCTCACCATCCGGCAGTCAAAACATTCAGTACTTC. Translation: CASSPSGSQNIQYF. The whole variable domain, filled in from reference TRBV18 and TRBJ2-4, reads NAGVMQNPRHLVRRRGQEARLRCSPMKGHSHVYWYRQLPEEGLKFMVYLQKENIIDESGMPKERFSAEFPKEGPSILRIQQVVRGDSAAYFCASSPSGSQNIQYFGAGTRLSVL.

The genes are TRBV29-1 and TRBJ1-2; TRBD1 might be the D (5 bases). Germline V gene lookup returns CDR1 SQVTM and CDR2 ANQGSEA. The CDR3 runs to 15 residues. The V and J ends lost 4 bases and 4 bases respectively, with 19 bases between them. CDR3 bases: TGCAGCGTTGCCCCTCCCGGGGCCCTGGGCTATGGCTACACCTTC. Amino acid sequence: CSVAPPGALGYGYTF.

The count of this clone is one. The chain employs TRBV7-8 and TRBJ1-1; D might be TRBD1 (6 bases). V lost 6 bases and J 4 bases, leaving 18 bases between the germline ends. Germline-derived CDR1 and CDR2 are SGHVS and FQNEAQ. The CDR3 sequence is 15 residues long. The CDR3 DNA reads as TGTGCCAGCAGTAGGGGAGGAACAGGGCCCACTGAAGCTTTCTTT. Translated: CASSRGGTGPTEAFF.

The V gene is TRBV5-4, the J gene TRBJ1-2; no definite D call. CDR3 size: 12 residues. Germline V lookup: CDR1 SGHNT, CDR2 YYREEE (reference sequence). Between the trimmed V and J ends, which lost 0 bases and 8 bases, there was a span of 8 bases. CDR3 in amino acids: CASSLAGEGYTF. Here the CDR3 DNA reads TGTGCCAGCAGCTTGGCAGGAGAAGGCTACACCTTC.

This chain connects TRBV5-5 to TRBJ2-2, with TRBD2 identical over 8 bases. V lost 4 bases, J lost 6 bases, and 5 bases stayed unmatched. Germline CDR1 reads SGHKS; CDR2 reads YYEKEE (reference sequence). The CDR3 is 14 amino acids. CDR3 residues: CASSLRTSPGELFF. DNA of the CDR3: TGTGCCAGCAGCCTGAGGACTAGCCCCGGGGAGCTGTTTTTT.

This sequence joins TRBV5-4 and TRBJ2-5; 11 positions match TRBD2. Germline loops: CDR1 SGHNT, CDR2 YYREEE (reference sequence). V dropped 1 base and J dropped 5; count of bases not matched to a gene: 10. The CDR3 is 17 residues long. CDR3 in amino acids: CASSLFASGRSRETQYF. The CDR3 bases are TGTGCCAGCAGCTTGTTTGCTAGCGGGAGGTCGAGGGAGACCCAGTACTTC.

The J gene is TRBJ2-3, the V gene TRBV5-1; D is undetermined. CDR3 size: 15 residues. The V end was cut by 0 bases, the J end by 3 bases, with 11 bases between. Germline V gene sequence: CDR1 SGHRS, CDR2 YFSETQ. CDR3 nucleotides: TGCGCCAGCAGCTTGGCCGCGGTCCTGACAGATACGCAGTATTTT. Amino acids: CASSLAAVLTDTQYF.

The chain recombines TRBV5-1 with TRBJ1-1, with no clear D. Trimming stripped 1 base from V and 0 bases from J, with 10 bases between. Per the germline V gene, CDR1 is SGHRS and CDR2 is YFSETQ. CDR3 size: 15 residues. The CDR3 reads CASSLRQALNTEAFF. The CDR3, as DNA: TGCGCCAGCAGCTTGCGGCAGGCCTTGAACACTGAAGCTTTCTTT. Filled out from reference TRBV5-1 and TRBJ1-1, the complete variable domain reads KAGVTQTPRYLIKTRGQQVTLSCSPISGHRSVSWYQQTPGQGLQFLFEYFSETQRNKGNFPGRFSGRQFSNSRSEMNVSTLELGDSALYLCASSLRQALNTEAFFGQGTRLTVV.

The genes are TRBV29-1 and TRBJ1-1; TRBD1 agrees at 8 bases. Trimming removed 5 bases from V and 7 bases from J; junction bases left unmatched: 12. CDR1 and CDR2 (germline): SQVTM, ANQGSEA. The CDR3 totals 14 residues. In nucleotides, the CDR3 is TGCAGCGTTCCAACCCCAGGGGGCGCGAATGAAGCTTTCTTT. Translated, it gives CSVPTPGGANEAFF.

The V and J genes are TRBV11-2 and TRBJ2-4, with a possible D match to TRBD2 (6 bases). The V end lost 5 bases, the J end lost 3 bases, and 14 bases lay between the germline ends. The V gene's germline CDR1 is SGHAT and CDR2 FQNNGV. The CDR3 runs 15 residues. Written as DNA, the CDR3 is TGTGCCAGCAGCCCTGCACTGCGGGACAAAAACATTCAGTACTTC. Its protein is CASSPALRDKNIQYF.